The 2 T cell receptor beta chains below all came from one sample that was sequenced in a study of spatial heterogeneity in lung cancer. Time point described: sample taken at primary tumor resection. Sequencing covered unsorted whole RNA taken from tumor, nontumor lung or frozen PBMC. TCRdb reanalysed the 5' RACE reads using MiXCR and keeps one entry per CDR3 protein. The table lists 77,000 or so distinct CDR3 sequences, about 20% of them singletons. Sample: PBMCs, taken at surgery. The receptor source for this set is a male donor with early-stage non-small cell lung cancer.

This chain links TRBV7-9 with TRBJ2-3; D possibly corresponds to TRBD2 (6 bases). Trimming stripped 3 bases from V and 3 bases from J, with 19 bases between. This CDR3 region has 17 residues. Germline CDR1 SEHNR, CDR2 FQNEAQ (reference sequence). CDR3: CASSFVRRGMGTDTQYF. As DNA, the CDR3 is TGTGCCAGCAGCTTCGTCCGACGGGGGATGGGTACAGATACGCAGTATTTT.

This clonotype was picked up a small number of times. The chain couples TRBV9 to TRBJ1-4; tentatively, D is TRBD1 (5 bases). Trimming pared 3 bases from V and 8 bases from J, leaving 11 bases between. Germline lookup yields CDR1 SGDLS and CDR2 YYNGEE. This CDR3 is 13 amino acids long. The CDR3 DNA reads as TGTGCCAGCAGCGAAGGGGATGGAGAAAAACTGTTTTTT. Its protein product is CASSEGDGEKLFF.